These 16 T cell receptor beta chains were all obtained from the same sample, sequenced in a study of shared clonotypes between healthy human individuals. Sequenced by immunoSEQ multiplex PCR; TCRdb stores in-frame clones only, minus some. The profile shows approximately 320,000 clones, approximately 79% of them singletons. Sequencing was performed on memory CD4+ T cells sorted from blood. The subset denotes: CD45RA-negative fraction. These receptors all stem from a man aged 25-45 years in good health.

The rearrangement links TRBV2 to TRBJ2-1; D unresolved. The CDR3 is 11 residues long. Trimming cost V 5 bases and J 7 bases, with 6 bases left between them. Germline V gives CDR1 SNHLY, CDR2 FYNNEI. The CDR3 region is CASSSMNEQFF. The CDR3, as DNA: TGTGCCAGCAGTTCCATGAATGAGCAGTTCTTC.

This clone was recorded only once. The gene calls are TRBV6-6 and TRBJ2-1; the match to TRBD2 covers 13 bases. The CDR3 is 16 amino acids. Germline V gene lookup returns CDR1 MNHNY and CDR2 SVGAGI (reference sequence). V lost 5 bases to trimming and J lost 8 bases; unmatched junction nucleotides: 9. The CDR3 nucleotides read TGTGCCAGCAGTGGGGGACTAGCGGGACTTAGAGATGAGCAGTTCTTC. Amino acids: CASSGGLAGLRDEQFF.

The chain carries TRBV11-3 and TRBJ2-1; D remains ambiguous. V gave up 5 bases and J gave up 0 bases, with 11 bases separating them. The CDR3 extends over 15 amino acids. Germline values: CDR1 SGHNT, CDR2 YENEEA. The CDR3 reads CASSPTPSSYNEQFF. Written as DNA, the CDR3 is TGTGCCAGCAGCCCAACACCGAGCTCCTACAATGAGCAGTTCTTC.

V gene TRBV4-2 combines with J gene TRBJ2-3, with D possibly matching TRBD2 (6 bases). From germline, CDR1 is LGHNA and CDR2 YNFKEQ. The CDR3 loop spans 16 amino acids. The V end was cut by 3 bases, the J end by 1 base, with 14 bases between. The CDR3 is CASSQTGAAGTDTQYF. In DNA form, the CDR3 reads TGTGCCAGCAGCCAGACGGGAGCAGCCGGCACAGATACGCAGTATTTT.

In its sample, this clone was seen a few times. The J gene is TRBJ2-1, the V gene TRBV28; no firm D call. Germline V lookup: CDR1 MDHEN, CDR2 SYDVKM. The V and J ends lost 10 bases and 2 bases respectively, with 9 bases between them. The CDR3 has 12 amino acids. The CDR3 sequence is CATRGPYNEQFF. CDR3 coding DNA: TGTGCCACCCGTGGCCCCTACAATGAGCAGTTCTTC.

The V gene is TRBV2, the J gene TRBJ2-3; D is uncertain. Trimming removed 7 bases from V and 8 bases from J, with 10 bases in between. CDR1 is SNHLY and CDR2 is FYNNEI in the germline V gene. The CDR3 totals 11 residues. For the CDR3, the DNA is TGTGCCAGCAAGGTCCGCTTTACGCAGTATTTT. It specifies CASKVRFTQYF. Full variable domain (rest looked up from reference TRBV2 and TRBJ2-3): EPEVTQTPSHQVTQMGQEVILRCVPISNHLYFYWYRQILGQKVEFLVSFYNNEISEKSEIFDDQFSVERPDGSNFTLKIRSTKLEDSAMYFCASKVRFTQYFGPGTRLTVL.

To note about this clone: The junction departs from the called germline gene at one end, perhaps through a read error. CDR3 region: CASTDPRAGSGLLLF. The CDR3 DNA is TGTGCCAGCACCGACCCCCGCGCGGGCTCGGGACTGCTATTATTC. The gene calls are TRBV7-2 and TRBJ2-7; tentative D call: TRBD2 (6 bases). Germline loops: CDR1 SGHTA, CDR2 FQGNSA. This CDR3 is 15 amino acids long.

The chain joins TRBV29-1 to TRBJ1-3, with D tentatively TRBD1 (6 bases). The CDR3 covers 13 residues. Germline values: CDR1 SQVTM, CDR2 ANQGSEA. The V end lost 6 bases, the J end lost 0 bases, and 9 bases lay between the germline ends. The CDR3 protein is CSVGQSSGNTIYF. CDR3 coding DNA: TGCAGCGTCGGACAGAGCTCTGGAAACACCATATATTTT.

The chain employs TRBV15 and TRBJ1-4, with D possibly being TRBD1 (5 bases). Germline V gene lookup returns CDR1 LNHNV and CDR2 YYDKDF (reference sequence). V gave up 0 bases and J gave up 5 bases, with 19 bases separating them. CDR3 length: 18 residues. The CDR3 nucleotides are TGTGCCACCAGCAGAGATAACCGAACGACAGATTCGAATGAAAAACTGTTTTTT. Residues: CATSRDNRTTDSNEKLFF.

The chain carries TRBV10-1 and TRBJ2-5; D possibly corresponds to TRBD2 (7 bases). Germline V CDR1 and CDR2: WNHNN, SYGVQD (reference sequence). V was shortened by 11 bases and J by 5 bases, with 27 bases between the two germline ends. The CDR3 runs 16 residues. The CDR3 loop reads CALNGGGGWLDETQYF. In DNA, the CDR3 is TGCGCCCTAAATGGGGGGGGCGGTTGGCTGGATGAGACCCAGTACTTC.

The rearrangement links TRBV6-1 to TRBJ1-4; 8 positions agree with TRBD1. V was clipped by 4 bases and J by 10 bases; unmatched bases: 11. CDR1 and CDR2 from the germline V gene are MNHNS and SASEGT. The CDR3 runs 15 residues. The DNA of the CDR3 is TGTGCCAGCAGTGCCGGGACAGGTGATAGAGGAAAACTGTTTTTT. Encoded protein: CASSAGTGDRGKLFF.

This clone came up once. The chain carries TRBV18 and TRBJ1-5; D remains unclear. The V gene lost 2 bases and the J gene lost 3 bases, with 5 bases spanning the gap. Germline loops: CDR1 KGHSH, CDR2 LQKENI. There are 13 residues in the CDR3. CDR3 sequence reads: CASSPSDNQPQHF. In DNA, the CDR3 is TGTGCCAGCTCACCATCGGACAATCAGCCCCAGCATTTT.

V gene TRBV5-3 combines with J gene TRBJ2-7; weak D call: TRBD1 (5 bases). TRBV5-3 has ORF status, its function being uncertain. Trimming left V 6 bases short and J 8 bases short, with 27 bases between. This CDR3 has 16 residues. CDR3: CARTPLEVRVVVKQYF. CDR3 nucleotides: TGTGCCAGAACCCCTTTAGAGGTCAGGGTAGTAGTTAAGCAGTACTTC.

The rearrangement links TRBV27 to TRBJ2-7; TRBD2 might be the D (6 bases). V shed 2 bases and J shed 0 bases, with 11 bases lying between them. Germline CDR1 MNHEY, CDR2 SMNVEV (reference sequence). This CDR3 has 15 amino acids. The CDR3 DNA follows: TGTGCCAGCAGTTTAATATTAGCGGCCTCCTACGAGCAGTACTTC. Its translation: CASSLILAASYEQYF.

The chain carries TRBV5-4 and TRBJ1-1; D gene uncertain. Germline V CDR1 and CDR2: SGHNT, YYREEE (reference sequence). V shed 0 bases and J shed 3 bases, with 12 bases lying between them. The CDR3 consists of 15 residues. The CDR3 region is CASSLVRSTDTEAFF. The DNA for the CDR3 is TGTGCCAGCAGCTTGGTCAGGAGTACGGACACTGAAGCTTTCTTT. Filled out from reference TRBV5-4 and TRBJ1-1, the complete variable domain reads ETGVTQSPTHLIKTRGQQVTLRCSSQSGHNTVSWYQQALGQGPQFIFQYYREEENGRGNFPPRFSGLQFPNYSSELNVNALELDDSALYLCASSLVRSTDTEAFFGQGTRLTVV.

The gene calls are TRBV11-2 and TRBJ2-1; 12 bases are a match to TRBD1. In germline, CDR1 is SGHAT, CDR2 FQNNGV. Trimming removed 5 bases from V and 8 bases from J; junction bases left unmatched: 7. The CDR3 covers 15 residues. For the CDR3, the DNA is TGTGCCAGCAGCGCAGGGACAGGGGGCTTCGATGAGCAGTTCTTC. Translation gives CASSAGTGGFDEQFF.